This is a list of T cell receptor beta chains from one sample in a study of blood T cell repertoires in COVID-19. Assay used: immunoSEQ multiplex PCR; TCRdb lists only in-frame clones, some missing. The sample lists some 77,000 clones, around 88% occurring once. The sequenced material came from peripheral blood. These receptors came from a man under 40 with acute or convalescent COVID-19. The conserved cysteine and the conserved F or W are not part of the CDR3 here.

J	V	CDR3
TRBJ2-3	TRBV7-9	ASSRAGSTDTQY
TRBJ2-1	TRBV7-2	ASSLRGKSEFDEQF
TRBJ2-1	TRBV5-1	ASSGGGGPSSYNEQF
TRBJ1-1	TRBV7-2	ASSSGAGLNTEAF
TRBJ2-2	TRBV4-2	ASSQEGAANTGELF
TRBJ2-5	TRBV7-2	ASSPRTSRETQY
TRBJ1-2	TRBV2	ASIESRIGYGYT
TRBJ2-4	TRBV12-5	ASGWEKRGLPTIAKNIQY
TRBJ1-6	TRBV28	ASSAPTGGESPLH
TRBJ1-1	TRBV10-3	AISKTENTEAF
TRBJ2-2	TRBV4-1	ASRGVAAIGGELF
TRBJ2-7	TRBV7-9	ASSLDVTNGQY
TRBJ2-1	TRBV11-2	ASSLSRDSYNEQF
TRBJ2-4	TRBV2	ASSNQGRSSKNIQY
TRBJ1-1	TRBV6-1	ASSFQGNQGAF
TRBJ1-2	TRBV19	ASRPGQALYGYT
TRBJ2-3	TRBV6-2/TRBV6-3	ASSREGYLDTQY
TRBJ1-4	TRBV7-8	ASSLGPGNVEKLF
TRBJ2-1	TRBV7-8	ASSLVAAGTSFEQF
TRBJ2-2	TRBV24-1	ATSDSGQVNTGELF
TRBJ2-7	TRBV5-1	ASREGRLAGEQY
TRBJ2-5	TRBV24-1	ATSKGTGITAETQY
TRBJ2-1	TRBV19	ASRPRLAGGSSYNEQF
TRBJ2-7	TRBV12-3/TRBV12-4	ASRTNRGEQY
TRBJ2-7	TRBV6-5	ASSQTGFNNEQY